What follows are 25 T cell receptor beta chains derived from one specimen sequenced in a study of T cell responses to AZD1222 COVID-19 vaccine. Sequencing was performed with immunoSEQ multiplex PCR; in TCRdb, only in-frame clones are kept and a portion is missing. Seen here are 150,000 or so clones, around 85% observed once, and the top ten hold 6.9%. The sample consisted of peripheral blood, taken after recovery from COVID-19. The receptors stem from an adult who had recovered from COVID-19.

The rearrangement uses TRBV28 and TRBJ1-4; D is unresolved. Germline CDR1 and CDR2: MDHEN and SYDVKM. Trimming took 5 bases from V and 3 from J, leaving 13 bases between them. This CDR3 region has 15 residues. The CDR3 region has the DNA TGTGCCAGCAGTCCTTGGCCAGGCGCTAATGAAAAACTGTTTTTT. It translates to CASSPWPGANEKLFF.

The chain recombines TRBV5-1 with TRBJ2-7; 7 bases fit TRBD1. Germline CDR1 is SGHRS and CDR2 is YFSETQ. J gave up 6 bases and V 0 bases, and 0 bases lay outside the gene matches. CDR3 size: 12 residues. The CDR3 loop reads CASSLEGAEQYF. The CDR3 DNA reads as TGCGCCAGCAGCTTGGAGGGGGCCGAGCAGTACTTC.

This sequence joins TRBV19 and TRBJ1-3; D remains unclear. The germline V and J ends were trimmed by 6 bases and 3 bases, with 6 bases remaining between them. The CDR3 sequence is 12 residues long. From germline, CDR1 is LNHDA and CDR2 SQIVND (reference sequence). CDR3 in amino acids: CASSLIGNTIYF. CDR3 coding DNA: TGTGCCAGTAGCCTTATTGGAAACACCATATATTTT.

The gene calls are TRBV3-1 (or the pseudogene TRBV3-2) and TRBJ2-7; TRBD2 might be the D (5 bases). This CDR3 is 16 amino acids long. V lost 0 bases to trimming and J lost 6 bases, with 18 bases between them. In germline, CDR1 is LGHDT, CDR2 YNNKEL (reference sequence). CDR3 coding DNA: TGTGCCAGCAGCCAAGACCCCCCGGGCATCCGGGGCGAGCAGTACTTC. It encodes CASSQDPPGIRGEQYF.

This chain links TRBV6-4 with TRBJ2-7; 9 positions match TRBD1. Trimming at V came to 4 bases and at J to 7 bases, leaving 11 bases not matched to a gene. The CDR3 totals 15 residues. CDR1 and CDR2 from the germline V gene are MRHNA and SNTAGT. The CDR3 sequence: CASSVPDRGDVEQYF. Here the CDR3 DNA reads TGTGCCAGCAGTGTCCCGGACAGGGGAGATGTGGAGCAGTACTTC.

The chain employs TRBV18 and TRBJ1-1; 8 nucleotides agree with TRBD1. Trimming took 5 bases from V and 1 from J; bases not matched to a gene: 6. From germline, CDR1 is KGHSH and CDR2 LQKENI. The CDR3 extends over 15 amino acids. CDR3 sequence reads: CASSLRTGPNTEAFF. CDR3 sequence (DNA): TGTGCCAGCTCATTACGGACAGGGCCGAACACTGAAGCTTTCTTT.

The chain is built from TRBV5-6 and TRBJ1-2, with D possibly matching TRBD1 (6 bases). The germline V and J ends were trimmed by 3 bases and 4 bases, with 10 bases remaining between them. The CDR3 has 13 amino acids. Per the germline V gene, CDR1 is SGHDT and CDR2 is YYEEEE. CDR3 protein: CASSSGVGYGYTF. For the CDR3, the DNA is TGTGCCAGCAGCTCAGGGGTGGGCTATGGCTACACCTTC.

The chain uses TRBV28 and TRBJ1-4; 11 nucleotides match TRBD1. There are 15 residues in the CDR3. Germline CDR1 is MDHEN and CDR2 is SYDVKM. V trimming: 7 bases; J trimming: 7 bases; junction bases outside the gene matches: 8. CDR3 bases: TGTGCCAGCATCGCACCGGGACAGGGGGGTGAAAAACTGTTTTTT. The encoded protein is CASIAPGQGGEKLFF. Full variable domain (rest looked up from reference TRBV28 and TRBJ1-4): DVKVTQSSRYLVKRTGEKVFLECVQDMDHENMFWYRQDPGLGLRLIYFSYDVKMKEKGDIPEGYSVSREKKERFSLILESASTNQTSMYLCASIAPGQGGEKLFFGSGTQLSVL.

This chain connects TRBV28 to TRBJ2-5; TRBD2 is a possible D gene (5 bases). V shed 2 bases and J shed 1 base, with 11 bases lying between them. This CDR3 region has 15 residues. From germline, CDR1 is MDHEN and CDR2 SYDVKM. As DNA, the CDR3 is TGTGCCAGCAGTTTACGGGGATTAGGCCAAGAGACCCAGTACTTC. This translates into CASSLRGLGQETQYF.

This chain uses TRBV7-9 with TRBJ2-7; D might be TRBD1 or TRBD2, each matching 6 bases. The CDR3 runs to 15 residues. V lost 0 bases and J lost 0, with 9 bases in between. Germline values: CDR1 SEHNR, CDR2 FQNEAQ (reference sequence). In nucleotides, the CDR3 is TGTGCCAGCAGCTTAGCGGGGGGCTACTCCTACGAGCAGTACTTC. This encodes CASSLAGGYSYEQYF. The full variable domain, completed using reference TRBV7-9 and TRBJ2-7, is DTGVSQNPRHKITKRGQNVTFRCDPISEHNRLYWYRQTLGQGPEFLTYFQNEAQLEKSRLLSDRFSAERPKGSFSTLEIQRTEQGDSAMYLCASSLAGGYSYEQYFGPGTRLTVT.

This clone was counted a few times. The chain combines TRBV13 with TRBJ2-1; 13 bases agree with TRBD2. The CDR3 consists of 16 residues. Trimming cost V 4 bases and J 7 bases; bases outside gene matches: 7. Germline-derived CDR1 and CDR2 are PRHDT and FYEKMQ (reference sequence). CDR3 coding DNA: TGTGCCAGCAGCTGGACGAGACTAGCGGGAGGAAATGAGCAGTTCTTC. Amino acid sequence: CASSWTRLAGGNEQFF.

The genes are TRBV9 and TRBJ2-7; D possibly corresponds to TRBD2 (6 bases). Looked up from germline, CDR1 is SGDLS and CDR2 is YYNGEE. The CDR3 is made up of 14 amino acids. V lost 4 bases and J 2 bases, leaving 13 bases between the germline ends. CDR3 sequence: CASSPGTGAYEQYF. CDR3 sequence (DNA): TGTGCCAGCAGCCCAGGGACGGGAGCCTACGAGCAGTACTTC. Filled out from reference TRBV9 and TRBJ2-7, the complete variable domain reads DSGVTQTPKHLITATGQRVTLRCSPRSGDLSVYWYQQSLDQGLQFLIQYYNGEERAKGNILERFSAQQFPDLHSELNLSSLELGDSALYFCASSPGTGAYEQYFGPGTRLTVT.

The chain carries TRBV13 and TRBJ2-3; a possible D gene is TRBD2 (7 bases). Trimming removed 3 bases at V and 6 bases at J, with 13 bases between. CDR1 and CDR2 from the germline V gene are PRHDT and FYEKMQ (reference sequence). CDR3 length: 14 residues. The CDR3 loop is CASSFRRGGDTQYF. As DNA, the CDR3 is TGTGCCAGCAGCTTTAGGAGGGGGGGGGATACGCAGTATTTT. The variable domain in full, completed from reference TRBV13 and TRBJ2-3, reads AAGVIQSPRHLIKEKRETATLKCYPIPRHDTVYWYQQGPGQDPQFLISFYEKMQSDKGSIPDRFSAQQFSDYHSELNMSSLELGDSALYFCASSFRRGGDTQYFGPGTRLTVL.

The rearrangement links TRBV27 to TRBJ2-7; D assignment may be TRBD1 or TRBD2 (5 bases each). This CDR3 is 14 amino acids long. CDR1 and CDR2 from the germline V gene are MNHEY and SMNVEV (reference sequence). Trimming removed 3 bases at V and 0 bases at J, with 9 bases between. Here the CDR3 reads CASSFGAGSYEQYF. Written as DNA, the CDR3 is TGTGCCAGCAGTTTCGGGGCGGGCTCCTACGAGCAGTACTTC.

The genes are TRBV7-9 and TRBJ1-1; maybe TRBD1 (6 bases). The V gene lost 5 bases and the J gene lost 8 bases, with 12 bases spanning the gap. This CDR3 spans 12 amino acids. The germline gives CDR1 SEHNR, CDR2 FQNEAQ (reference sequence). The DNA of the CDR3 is TGTGCCAGCAGCCTATCCGACAGGGAAGCTTTCTTT. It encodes CASSLSDREAFF. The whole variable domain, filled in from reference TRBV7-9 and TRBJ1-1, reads DTGVSQNPRHKITKRGQNVTFRCDPISEHNRLYWYRQTLGQGPEFLTYFQNEAQLEKSRLLSDRFSAERPKGSFSTLEIQRTEQGDSAMYLCASSLSDREAFFGQGTRLTVV.

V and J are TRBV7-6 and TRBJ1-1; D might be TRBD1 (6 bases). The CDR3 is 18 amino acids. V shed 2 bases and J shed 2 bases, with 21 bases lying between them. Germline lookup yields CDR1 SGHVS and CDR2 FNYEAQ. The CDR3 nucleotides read TGTGCCAGCAGCTTAAGGGTACGGGGGGCAGGGATAAACACTGAAGCTTTCTTT. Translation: CASSLRVRGAGINTEAFF.

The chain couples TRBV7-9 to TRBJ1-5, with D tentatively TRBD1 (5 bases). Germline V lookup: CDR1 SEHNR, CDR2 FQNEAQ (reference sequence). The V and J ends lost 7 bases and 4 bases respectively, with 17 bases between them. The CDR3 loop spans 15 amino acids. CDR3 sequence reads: CASTGGLGVNQPQHF. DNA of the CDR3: TGTGCCAGCACTGGGGGACTGGGTGTAAATCAGCCCCAGCATTTT. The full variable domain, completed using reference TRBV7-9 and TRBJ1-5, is DTGVSQNPRHKITKRGQNVTFRCDPISEHNRLYWYRQTLGQGPEFLTYFQNEAQLEKSRLLSDRFSAERPKGSFSTLEIQRTEQGDSAMYLCASTGGLGVNQPQHFGDGTRLSIL.

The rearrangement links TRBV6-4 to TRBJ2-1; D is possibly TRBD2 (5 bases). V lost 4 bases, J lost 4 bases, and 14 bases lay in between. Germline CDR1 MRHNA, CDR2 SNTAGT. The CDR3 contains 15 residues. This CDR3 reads CASSVERNLYNEQFF. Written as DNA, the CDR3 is TGTGCCAGCAGTGTTGAGCGGAACCTATACAATGAGCAGTTCTTC.

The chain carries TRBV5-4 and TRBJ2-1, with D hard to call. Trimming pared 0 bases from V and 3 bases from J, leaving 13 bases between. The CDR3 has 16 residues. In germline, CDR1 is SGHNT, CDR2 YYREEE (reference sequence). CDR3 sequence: CASSLGSGNNYNEQFF. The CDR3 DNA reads TGTGCCAGCAGCTTGGGTTCTGGGAACAACTACAATGAGCAGTTCTTC.

The CDR3: CASTRGPTDRRETQYF. CDR3 bases: TGTGCCAGCACCCGCGGTCCTACAGACCGGCGGGAGACCCAGTACTTC. The gene calls are TRBV5-6 and TRBJ2-5, with D unresolved. CDR1 is SGHDT, CDR2 YYEEEE, per germline. The V and J ends lost 6 bases and 5 bases respectively, with 23 bases between them. The CDR3 covers 16 residues.

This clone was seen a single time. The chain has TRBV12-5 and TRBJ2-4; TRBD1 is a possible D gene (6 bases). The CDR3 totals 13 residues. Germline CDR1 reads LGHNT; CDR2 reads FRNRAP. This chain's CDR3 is CPGDNVAKNIQYF. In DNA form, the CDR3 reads TGTCCAGGGGATAACGTAGCCAAAAACATTCAGTACTTC.

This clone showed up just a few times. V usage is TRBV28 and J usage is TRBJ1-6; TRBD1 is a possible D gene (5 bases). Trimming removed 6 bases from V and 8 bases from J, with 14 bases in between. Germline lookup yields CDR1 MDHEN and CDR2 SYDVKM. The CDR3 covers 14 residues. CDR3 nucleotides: TGTGCCAGCAGCCGTCGCAGGGTGGATTCACCCCTCCACTTT. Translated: CASSRRRVDSPLHF.

CDR3 nucleotide sequence: TGTGCCAGCAGCATTAGCGGGAAGGTGGGCGCCGGGGAGCTGTTTTTT. Amino acids: CASSISGKVGAGELFF. The V and J genes are TRBV7-9 and TRBJ2-2, with 8 bases matching TRBD2. The V gene's germline CDR1 is SEHNR and CDR2 FQNEAQ (reference sequence). This CDR3 contains 16 residues. V shed 5 bases and J 6 bases; nucleotides not matched to a gene: 11.

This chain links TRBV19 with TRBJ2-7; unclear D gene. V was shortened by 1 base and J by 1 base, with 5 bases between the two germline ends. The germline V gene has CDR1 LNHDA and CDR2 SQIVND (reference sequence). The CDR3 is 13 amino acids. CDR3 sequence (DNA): TGTGCCAGTAGTATAGGCCAGTCCTACGAGCAGTACTTC. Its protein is CASSIGQSYEQYF.

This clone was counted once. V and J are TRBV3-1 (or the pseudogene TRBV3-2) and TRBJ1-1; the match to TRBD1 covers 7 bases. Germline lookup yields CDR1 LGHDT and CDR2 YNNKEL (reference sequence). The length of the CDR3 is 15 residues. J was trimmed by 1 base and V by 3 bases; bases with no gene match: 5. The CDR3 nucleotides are TGTGCCAGCAGCCAGACAGGGTCTTGGAACACTGAAGCTTTCTTT. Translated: CASSQTGSWNTEAFF.